This TCR beta chain emerged from a study of shared clonotypes between healthy human individuals. Findings and caveats of the study: The study generally estimated greater richness for naive than memory subsets. Limitation of the genetic and exposure-history diversity represented came from the few donors. Four donors held 5% to 5.5% of naive CD4 clonotypes in common.

With respect to this clone: The antigen remains undetermined.

The CDR3 covers 13 residues. The germline CDR1 and CDR2 sequences are MDHEN and SYDVKM. Losses at the gene ends were 9 bases for V and 2 bases for J; bases not matched to a gene: 6. Deep-level assay runs were performed. Measured with immunoSEQ multiplex PCR; TCRdb has only the in-frame clones, and not every one. Among around 1.1 million clones listed, roughly 74% were seen once. The TCR originated in a man aged 18 to 30 in good health. Some clones in this sample may be carry-over from other donors' samples. The sequenced material came from memory CD4+ T cells from PBMCs. The subset was: CD45RA-negative fraction. This chain links TRBV28 with TRBJ2-7; 8 bases line up with TRBD2. CDR3 loop: CASIAGRAYEQYF. CDR3 bases: TGTGCCAGTATAGCGGGAAGGGCCTACGAGCAGTACTTC.